This entry lists 6 T cell receptor beta chains sequenced from one sample in a study of T cell responses to AZD1222 COVID-19 vaccine. Some clones are missing from TCRdb's copy, which holds only in-frame ones; the method was immunoSEQ multiplex PCR. The sample holds 100,000 or so clones; about 85% are singletons and the top ten take about 1.7%. Sample: peripheral blood, taken on day 0 of AZD1222 vaccination. The receptors come from an adult in good health.

CDR3 coding DNA: TGTGCCAGCAGTTACCGAGGAGGGGGAAGCACAGATACGCAGTATTTT. It translates to CASSYRGGGSTDTQYF. The genes are TRBV6-5 and TRBJ2-3; D is tentatively TRBD1 or TRBD2 (6 bases each). Germline-derived CDR1 and CDR2 are MNHEY and SVGAGI. The CDR3 contains 16 residues. With 2 bases removed from V and 0 bases from J, the gap between germline ends came to 12 bases.

J is TRBJ2-2 and V is TRBV18, with 7 positions matching TRBD1. J lost 7 bases, V lost 3 bases, and 2 bases had no gene match. CDR3 length: 13 residues. The germline V gene has CDR1 KGHSH and CDR2 LQKENI. DNA for the CDR3: TGTGCCAGCTCACCGACAGGGAGCGGGGAGCTGTTTTTT. Protein product: CASSPTGSGELFF.

The chain uses TRBV6-5 and TRBJ1-1, with D perhaps matching TRBD1 (6 bases). V dropped 0 bases and J dropped 0 bases, with 8 bases sitting between them. This CDR3 spans 15 amino acids. The germline V gene has CDR1 MNHEY and CDR2 SVGAGI. The CDR3 DNA follows: TGTGCCAGCAGTTACTCGGGGGCCATGAACACTGAAGCTTTCTTT. Its protein is CASSYSGAMNTEAFF.

The V and J genes are TRBV4-2 and TRBJ2-3; 10 bases map to TRBD2. The J segment lost 2 bases and the V segment lost 5 bases, leaving 1 base of the junction unmatched. The CDR3 sequence is 14 residues long. CDR1 is LGHNA, CDR2 YNFKEQ, per germline. The CDR3 region has the DNA TGTGCCAGCAGCGGACTAGCGGTCACAGATACGCAGTATTTT. Its protein is CASSGLAVTDTQYF.

This CDR3 is CASSEALAAHSGNTIYF. DNA for the CDR3: TGTGCCAGCAGTGAAGCGCTTGCAGCCCACTCTGGAAACACCATATATTTT. This chain joins TRBV2 and TRBJ1-3; D is ambiguous. Between the trimmed V and J ends, which lost 0 bases and 0 bases, there was a span of 12 bases. CDR3 length: 17 residues. CDR1 and CDR2 (germline): SNHLY, FYNNEI.

This clone occurred a few times. The chain links TRBV6-5 to TRBJ1-1; D is unclear. The CDR3 sequence is 12 residues long. In germline, CDR1 is MNHEY, CDR2 SVGAGI. Trimming took off 8 bases at V and 11 bases at J, with 18 bases between the two ends. CDR3 nucleotides: TGTGCCAGCGGGAGTTTTGAGGGTACGGCTTTCTTT. Protein product: CASGSFEGTAFF.